A selection of T cell receptor beta chains follows, all from one sample in a study of shared clonotypes between healthy human individuals. Only in-frame clones appear in the TCRdb table, and some are missing; sequencing was by immunoSEQ multiplex PCR. The sample consists of around 2,000,000 clones, approximately 94% of them appearing once. The specimen sequenced was naive CD8+ T cells sorted from blood. The source is a man between 18 and 29 years old in good health. Each CDR3 is given with its conserved first and last residue.

V,J,CDR3
TRBV7-9,TRBJ2-5,CASGTSGSQETQYF
TRBV19,TRBJ1-1,CASSIDAGVTEAFF
TRBV4-2,TRBJ1-6,CASSQVLGAENSPLHF
TRBV27,TRBJ2-2,CASSPFRQREGTGELFF
TRBV27,TRBJ2-4,CASSFRNIQYF
TRBV20-1,TRBJ1-1,CSAPGTTEAFF
TRBV10-3,TRBJ2-3,CAISGSGESTDTQYF
TRBV27,TRBJ2-5,CASSLGLAGAMGETQYF
TRBV5-6,TRBJ2-5,CASSLGGFQETQYF
TRBV21-1,TRBJ2-7,CASSPPPSSSSSYEQYF
TRBV9,TRBJ2-7,CASSDRDSSYEQYF
TRBV6-5,TRBJ1-3,CASSYSPTVGNTIYF
TRBV6-4,TRBJ2-7,CASSKLAKNPGSYEQYF
TRBV27,TRBJ1-1,CASSFSVNTEAFF
TRBV4-1,TRBJ2-7,CASSQGRGSSYEQYF
TRBV28,TRBJ2-5,CASSLASTGWMETQYF